The sequence of this T cell receptor (beta chain) was determined in a study of OX40 agonist ivuxolimab in advanced cancers. Overall study findings and caveats: The study found that CD8+ T cells averaged more expanded clones than CD4+. Antigens targeted by the expanded peripheral T cells were not determined.

Anyone with autoimmune disease history or systemic immunosuppression was excluded. Of note for this clone: Its antigen is not known.

Sequencing was performed with immunoSEQ multiplex PCR; in TCRdb, only in-frame clones are kept and a portion is missing. The sample contains some 87,000 clones, less than 95% of which appear only once. Looked up from germline, CDR1 is SGHKS and CDR2 is YYEKEE (reference sequence). The CDR3 loop spans 16 amino acids. The junction had 4 bases not matched to a gene; V was cut back by 4 bases and J by 1 base. The rearrangement joins TRBV5-5 to TRBJ2-2, with TRBD2 matching 10 bases. This material consisted of CD4+ or CD8+ T cells sorted from blood, taken in a trial of the OX40 agonist ivuxolimab. The source of this sequence is an adult with an advanced solid tumor such as melanoma, head and neck, liver or kidney cancer. This CDR3 reads CASSAGLAVNTGELFF. CDR3 DNA: TGTGCCAGCAGCGCTGGACTAGCGGTGAACACCGGGGAGCTGTTTTTT.